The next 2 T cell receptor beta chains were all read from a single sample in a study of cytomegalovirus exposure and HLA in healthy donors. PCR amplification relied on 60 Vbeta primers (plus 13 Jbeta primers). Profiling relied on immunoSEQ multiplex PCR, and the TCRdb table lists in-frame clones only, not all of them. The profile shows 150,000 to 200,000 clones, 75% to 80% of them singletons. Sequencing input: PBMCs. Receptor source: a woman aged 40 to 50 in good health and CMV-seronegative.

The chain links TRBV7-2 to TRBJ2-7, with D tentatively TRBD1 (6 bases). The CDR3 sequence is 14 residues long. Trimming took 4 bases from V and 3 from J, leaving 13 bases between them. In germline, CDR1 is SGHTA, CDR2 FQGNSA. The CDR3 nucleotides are TGTGCCAGCAGCTCTCAGGGGCCGGGCTACGAGCAGTACTTC. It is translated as CASSSQGPGYEQYF.

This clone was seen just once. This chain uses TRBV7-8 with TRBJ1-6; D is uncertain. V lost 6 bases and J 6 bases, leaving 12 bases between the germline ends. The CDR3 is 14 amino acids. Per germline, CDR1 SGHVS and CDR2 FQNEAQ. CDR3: CASRTIRGNSPLHF. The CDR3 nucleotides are TGTGCCAGCAGGACTATTCGGGGTAATTCACCCCTCCACTTT.